These 2 T cell receptor beta chains were all obtained from the same sample, sequenced in a study of T cell responses to AZD1222 COVID-19 vaccine (dated by TCRdb to about 2021). Libraries were constructed by the immunoSEQ multiplex PCR assay. TCRdb provides this immuneACCESS table in a form limited to in-frame rearrangements. Some clones are lacking; in checked studies, under half of them reflect an unresolved V gene, and why the rest are absent is not known. The sample data list 85,000 to 120,000 clones, and about 90% of these were observed just once. Around 8% of the sample belongs to the ten largest clones. The time point label for this specimen denotes: about 28 days (+/-7) after the second vaccine dose. Sequenced here: peripheral blood, sampled 28 days after the second AZD1222 dose. The receptors shown here come from an adult who received the AZD1222 COVID-19 vaccine.

The genes are TRBV29-1 and TRBJ2-7; 8 bases are shared with TRBD1. V dropped 3 bases and J dropped 6; count of bases not matched to a gene: 4. The CDR3 has 12 residues. CDR1 is SQVTM and CDR2 is ANQGSEA in the germline V gene. The CDR3: CSVDRGPGEQYF. The CDR3 DNA reads as TGCAGCGTTGACAGGGGGCCGGGCGAGCAGTACTTC.

The chain joins TRBV19 to TRBJ1-1; D possibly corresponds to TRBD1 (5 bases). The CDR3 sequence is 13 residues long. Germline loops: CDR1 LNHDA, CDR2 SQIVND (reference sequence). V dropped 7 bases and J dropped 4 bases, with 13 bases sitting between them. DNA for the CDR3: TGTGCCAGTATTGGCAAGGGGCCCACTGAAGCTTTCTTT. It specifies CASIGKGPTEAFF.